The table lists the clone carrying this TCR beta chain with a few counts. Its antigen is not identified. As every portion of the isolated RNA was reverse transcribed, the sequencing read expressed TCRB transcripts. The data were produced by immunoSEQ multiplex PCR, yet TCRdb's version contains in-frame clones alone and is incomplete. The sample records roughly 170,000 clones, about an eighth being singletons. Trimming shortened V by 6 bases and J by 6 bases, and 12 bases separated the two germline ends. Germline lookup yields CDR1 KGHSH and CDR2 LQKENI. The CDR3 loop spans 13 amino acids. The sample is drawn from a study of beta chain features in type 1 diabetes. Study summary: Similarity in age, gender and cell yields was seen between patients and healthy donors. Findings and limits, study-wide: All four CD4+ subsets from Type 1 diabetes patients carried moderately but significantly shorter TCRB CDR3s.

The receptor was derived from a woman aged 18-29 years in good health. The specimen was central memory CD4+ T cells from blood. The chain links TRBV18 to TRBJ2-1, with D uncertain. CDR3 bases: TGTGCCAGCTCTCTAACAGATATCAATGAGCAGTTCTTC. This encodes CASSLTDINEQFF. The full variable domain, its missing parts supplied by reference TRBV18 and TRBJ2-1, is NAGVMQNPRHLVRRRGQEARLRCSPMKGHSHVYWYRQLPEEGLKFMVYLQKENIIDESGMPKERFSAEFPKEGPSILRIQQVVRGDSAAYFCASSLTDINEQFFGPGTRLTVL.